The sample holds a few counts of the clone carrying this T cell receptor beta chain. What it binds is not known. Method: immunoSEQ multiplex PCR; TCRdb's copy keeps in-frame clones and lacks some. The sample lists 95,000 to 110,000 clones, about 91% occurring once. This sample is drawn from a study of graft-versus-host responses after intestinal transplantation. Study-wide results and limits: With peak circulating GvH clone levels came an association with early post-transplant HvG declines. Allografts carried high graft-versus-host to host-versus-graft clonal ratios in patients having graft-donor T cell macrochimerism. GvH clones were found in recipient marrow; some appeared first in ileum or blood.

The CDR3 totals 14 residues. The sequencing used unstimulated CD4+ T cells sorted from spleen or lymph node cells, collected before transplant. The chain carries TRBV21-1 and TRBJ1-2; TRBD1, as called in the table, went unchecked against the DNA. TRBV21-1 is classified as a pseudogene. The receptor's source is a human donor who was the organ donor for an intestinal transplant. CDR3 sequence: CASTQTVPNYGYTF. The CDR3 DNA follows: TGTGCCAGCACCCAGACAGTTCCTAACTATGGCTACACCTTC.